The source of this T cell receptor beta chain is a study of T cell changes during pregnancy in multiple sclerosis. V lost 4 bases, J lost 2 bases, and 5 bases stayed unmatched. The CDR3 runs to 15 residues. Germline values: CDR1 LNHDA, CDR2 SQIVND (reference sequence). Clones were sequenced by immunoSEQ multiplex PCR, and TCRdb holds only the in-frame ones, with some missing. The table has about 89,000 clones, 85% to 95% seen once; the top ten hold roughly 0.81%. The sample in question was peripheral blood, obtained in the third trimester of pregnancy. The source is a female donor with multiple sclerosis, enrolled in a pregnancy study. The chain carries TRBV19 and TRBJ2-7; TRBD2 matches at 10 bases. The CDR3 nucleotides are TGTGCCAGTAGTAGCTCTAGCGGGAGTCCCTACGAGCAGTACTTC. Its protein is CASSSSSGSPYEQYF.